These 11 T cell receptor beta chains came from one sample sequenced in a study of T cell repertoires in cytomegalovirus infection. Each CDR3 protein gets one entry after TCRdb re-called the reads with MiXCR. The sample shows more than 650,000 distinct CDR3 sequences, 35% of them seen only once. Sequencing was done on a sample of PBMCs. These receptors all stem from a human donor in good health (CMV status not recorded). Some clones in this sample may be carry-over from other donors' samples.

Only one count was recorded for this clonotype. The gene calls are TRBV11-2 and TRBJ2-3, with 9 bases fitting TRBD2. Germline V CDR1 and CDR2: SGHAT, FQNNGV. Trimming at V came to 4 bases and at J to 1 base, leaving 6 bases not matched to a gene. The CDR3 extends over 16 amino acids. The CDR3 is CASSSFGGRGTDTQYF. CDR3 DNA sequence: TGTGCCAGCAGCTCCTTTGGCGGGAGGGGCACAGATACGCAGTATTTT.

This rearrangement joins TRBV24-1 to TRBJ2-2; TRBD2 aligns across 11 bases. Germline V CDR1 and CDR2: KGHDR, SFDVKD. Trimming at V came to 3 bases and at J to 6 bases, leaving 14 bases not matched to a gene. The CDR3 spans 19 residues. This CDR3 is CATSDVPGASGRSPGELFF. CDR3 coding DNA: TGTGCCACCAGTGATGTGCCAGGGGCTAGCGGGAGGTCCCCCGGGGAGCTGTTTTTT.

The chain combines TRBV2 with TRBJ2-1; 11 nucleotides agree with TRBD2. CDR1 and CDR2 (germline): SNHLY, FYNNEI. The CDR3 has 14 residues. With 7 bases clipped from V and 4 bases from J, the junction kept 3 bases outside the gene matches. CDR3 region: CASKGLADYNEQFF. The CDR3 coding sequence is TGTGCCAGCAAGGGACTAGCGGATTACAATGAGCAGTTCTTC.

The chain links TRBV2 to TRBJ2-7; 9 bases fit TRBD1. With V trimmed by 8 bases and J by 8 bases, 4 bases remained unmatched. Looked up from germline, CDR1 is SNHLY and CDR2 is FYNNEI. The CDR3 extends over 11 amino acids. The CDR3 sequence is CASEDRGQQYF. The CDR3 region has the DNA TGTGCCAGCGAGGACAGGGGCCAGCAGTACTTC.

V usage is TRBV6-5 and J usage is TRBJ1-1; D gene ambiguous. Between the trimmed V and J ends, which lost 8 bases and 4 bases, there was a span of 11 bases. The CDR3 has 12 residues. CDR1 MNHEY and CDR2 SVGAGI come from the germline V gene. For the CDR3, the DNA is TGTGCCAGCCTATCGGGTGGCACTGAAGCTTTCTTT. This codes for CASLSGGTEAFF.

The chain has TRBV20-1 and TRBJ2-3; D remains unclear. Trimming cost V 4 bases and J 2 bases, with 16 bases left between them. CDR1 DFQATT and CDR2 SNEGSKA come from the germline V gene (reference sequence). There are 15 residues in the CDR3. For the CDR3, the DNA is TGCAGTGCTATAAGGCCCGCTACGAACACAGATACGCAGTATTTT. The encoded protein is CSAIRPATNTDTQYF.

This clonotype was found a few times. The chain recombines TRBV5-1 with TRBJ2-1; a possible D gene is TRBD2 (6 bases). Trimming stripped 1 base from V and 6 bases from J, with 14 bases between. CDR3 length: 15 amino acids. CDR1 and CDR2 from the germline V gene are SGHRS and YFSETQ. The CDR3 reads CASSLTSSSGNEQFF. The CDR3, as DNA: TGCGCCAGCAGCTTGACTAGCAGTTCCGGCAATGAGCAGTTCTTC.

In this sample, this clonotype turned up a few times. The chain employs TRBV6-6 and TRBJ2-7; tentatively, D is TRBD1 or TRBD2 (5 bases each). The V end was cut by 2 bases, the J end by 4 bases, with 15 bases between. This CDR3 is built from 15 residues. Germline loops: CDR1 MNHNY, CDR2 SVGAGI (reference sequence). The DNA for the CDR3 is TGTGCCAGCAGTTACCATCCCCGGGACCCGTACGAGCAGTACTTC. It encodes CASSYHPRDPYEQYF.

This clonotype showed up many times. The gene calls are TRBV7-4 and TRBJ1-1, with no clear D. Trimming took 5 bases from V and 9 from J, leaving 10 bases between them. CDR3 length equals 11 residues. Germline V CDR1 and CDR2: SGHVT, SQSDAQ. For the CDR3, the DNA is TGTGCCAGCAGCCCCCCCCCCAAAGCTTTCTTT. Translating it yields CASSPPPKAFF.

The chain carries TRBV6-1 and TRBJ2-4; perhaps TRBD1 as D (6 bases). CDR1 is MNHNS, CDR2 SASEGT, per germline. The CDR3 extends over 15 amino acids. V shed 4 bases and J shed 0 bases, with 10 bases lying between them. CDR3 protein: CASSARTEAKNIQYF. DNA of the CDR3: TGTGCCAGCAGTGCTAGGACAGAAGCCAAAAACATTCAGTACTTC.

This chain links TRBV7-2 with TRBJ1-2, with no clear D. Trimming left V 3 bases short and J 4 bases short, with 18 bases between. The CDR3 consists of 16 residues. From germline, CDR1 is SGHTA and CDR2 FQGNSA. The CDR3 DNA is TGTGCCAGCAGCTTCCCCTACGCCCGGACCCTCTATGGCTACACCTTC. Protein sequence: CASSFPYARTLYGYTF.